The 8 T cell receptor beta chains listed next were all sequenced from one sample in a study of blood T cell repertoires in COVID-19. Profiled with immunoSEQ multiplex PCR; TCRdb holds only in-frame clones, not every one. This sample has roughly 250,000 clones; 80% to 85% occur once, and the top ten carry around a sixth. Sequences were obtained from peripheral blood. The receptors stem from a person aged 70 to 85 with COVID-19, enrolled during active disease.

The rearrangement joins TRBV11-2 to TRBJ2-5, with 7 nucleotides matching TRBD1. Trimming cost V 3 bases and J 3 bases; bases outside gene matches: 7. CDR1 and CDR2 (germline): SGHAT, FQNNGV. The CDR3 spans 15 residues. CDR3 sequence (DNA): TGTGCCAGCAGCTTCTCGACCGGGACAGAAGAGACCCAGTACTTC. The encoded protein is CASSFSTGTEETQYF.

This clone has just one count. The chain joins TRBV21-1 to TRBJ1-1. TRBV21-1 is a documented pseudogene. The length of the CDR3 is 13 residues. The CDR3 spells CATSLTGDTEAFF. CDR3 bases: TGTGCCACCTCCTTGACGGGGGACACTGAAGCTTTCTTT.

The chain joins TRBV3-1 (or the pseudogene TRBV3-2) to TRBJ1-6, with TRBD1 as a possible D gene (5 bases). The germline V and J ends were trimmed by 1 base and 5 bases, with 12 bases remaining between them. The CDR3 sequence is 16 residues long. Germline values: CDR1 LGHDT, CDR2 YNNKEL (reference sequence). CDR3 sequence: CASSQVPGANNSPLHF. The CDR3 DNA reads as TGTGCCAGCAGCCAAGTTCCTGGGGCTAATAATTCACCCCTCCACTTT.

The rearrangement uses TRBV3-1 (or the pseudogene TRBV3-2) and TRBJ1-2; no reliable D call. CDR1 is LGHDT and CDR2 is YNNKEL in the germline V gene (reference sequence). V shed 8 bases and J shed 13 bases, with 17 bases lying between them. This CDR3 is built from 11 residues. This CDR3 reads CASAGVEEVTF. The CDR3 bases are TGTGCCAGCGCCGGGGTCGAGGAGGTCACCTTC.

The rearrangement uses TRBV28 and TRBJ1-1; 8 nucleotides agree with TRBD1. In germline, CDR1 is MDHEN, CDR2 SYDVKM. This CDR3 has 15 amino acids. Trimming took 5 bases from V and 0 from J; bases not matched to a gene: 5. The CDR3 DNA follows: TGTGCCAGCAGTGTACAGGGGGAGATGAACACTGAAGCTTTCTTT. Its protein is CASSVQGEMNTEAFF.

This clone was recorded many times. The CDR3 DNA reads as TGTGCCAGCAGCGTAGTAGTGTGGAGCGATGGAGATAACGAGCAGTACTTC. Its translation is CASSVVVWSDGDNEQYF. J is TRBJ2-7 and V is TRBV9, with D hard to call. The CDR3 has 17 amino acids. Trimming stripped 0 bases from V and 5 bases from J, with 21 bases between. The germline gives CDR1 SGDLS, CDR2 YYNGEE.

Concerning this clone itself: The same CDR3 can be traced to other DNA sequences in this sample. The chain joins TRBV29-1 to TRBJ2-5; 10 bases line up with TRBD1. The V and J ends lost 6 bases and 5 bases, in that order; junction bases with no gene match: 3. This CDR3 region has 12 residues. Germline V gene sequence: CDR1 SQVTM, CDR2 ANQGSEA. CDR3 region: CSVETGGETQYF. CDR3 nucleotides: TGCAGCGTGGAGACAGGGGGCGAGACCCAGTACTTC.

This chain uses TRBV7-2 with TRBJ1-1, with D possibly being TRBD1 (6 bases). With 3 bases removed from V and 3 bases from J, the gap between germline ends came to 14 bases. CDR3 length: 15 amino acids. The germline V gene has CDR1 SGHTA and CDR2 FQGNSA. The CDR3 loop reads CASSFFSGGHTEAFF. The CDR3 DNA sequence: TGTGCCAGCAGCTTTTTTTCGGGGGGCCACACTGAAGCTTTCTTT.